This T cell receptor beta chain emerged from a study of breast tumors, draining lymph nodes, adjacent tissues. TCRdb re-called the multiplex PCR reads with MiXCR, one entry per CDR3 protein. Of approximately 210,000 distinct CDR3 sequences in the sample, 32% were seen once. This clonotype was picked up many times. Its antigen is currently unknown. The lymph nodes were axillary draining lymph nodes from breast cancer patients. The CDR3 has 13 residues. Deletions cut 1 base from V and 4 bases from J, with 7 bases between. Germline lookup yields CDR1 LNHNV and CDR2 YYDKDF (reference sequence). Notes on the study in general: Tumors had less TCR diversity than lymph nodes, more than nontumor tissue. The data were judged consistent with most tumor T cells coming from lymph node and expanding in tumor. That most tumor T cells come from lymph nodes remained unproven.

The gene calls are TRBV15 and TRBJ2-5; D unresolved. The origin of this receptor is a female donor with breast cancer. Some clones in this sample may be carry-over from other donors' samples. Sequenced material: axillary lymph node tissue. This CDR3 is CATSRAHRETQYF. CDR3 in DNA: TGTGCCACCAGCAGAGCCCACCGAGAGACCCAGTACTTC.